This T cell receptor beta chain came from a study of T cell responses to AZD1222 COVID-19 vaccine. Study-wide results and limits: Baseline seropositivity occurred in only a handful of AZD1222 recipients. Spike-specific TCR depth and breadth grew after two AZD1222 doses. White British donors predominated, females outnumbered males, and clonal diversity was possibly underestimated.

CDR1 SQVTM and CDR2 ANQGSEA come from the germline V gene. V shed 3 bases, J shed 1 base, and the junction held 6 bases outside the gene matches. The CDR3 has 15 residues. Both about-4-week and about-12-week second-dose recipients were combined. As to this clone: Its antigen remains unknown.

Repertoires were generated with immunoSEQ multiplex PCR, while TCRdb's copy carries only in-frame clones and drops some. The sample yields some 140,000 clones, about 93% seen once. This receptor was taken from an adult who received the AZD1222 COVID-19 vaccine. This chain links TRBV29-1 with TRBJ1-2, with 9 bases lining up with TRBD1. The specimen was peripheral blood, collected 28 days after the second AZD1222 dose. Here the CDR3 reads CSVDHRGPGNYGYTF. The CDR3 DNA is TGCAGCGTTGATCACAGGGGGCCCGGTAACTATGGCTACACCTTC.